This T cell receptor beta chain was obtained from a study of blood T cell repertoires in COVID-19. Background on the study: Both acute and convalescent COVID-19 samples were obtained from the United States, Italy and Spain.

Self-reported history from a screening survey and questionnaire set each donor's cohort. TCRdb's copy holds only in-frame clones and misses some; the assay was immunoSEQ multiplex PCR. There are about 200,000 clones in the sample; roughly 90% occur only once, and around 2.1% lies in the top ten. This CDR3 is built from 16 residues. Germline CDR1 is SNHLY and CDR2 is FYNNEI. V lost 7 bases to trimming and J lost 0 bases; unmatched junction nucleotides: 8. What was sequenced was PBMCs or T cells enriched from blood (not recorded which). This TCR derives from a woman younger than 45 who had recovered from COVID-19. The chain is built from TRBV2 and TRBJ1-3; 8 bases map to TRBD1. CDR3: CASNQGATSSGNTIYF. In DNA, the CDR3 is TGTGCCAGCAACCAGGGGGCTACGAGCTCTGGAAACACCATATATTTT.